The 24 T cell receptor beta chains presented below share a single source sample, sequenced in a study of T cell responses to AZD1222 COVID-19 vaccine. Assay used: immunoSEQ multiplex PCR; TCRdb lists only in-frame clones, some missing. The sample holds 110,000 to 150,000 clones, about 90% seen once. Sample: peripheral blood, taken on day 0 of AZD1222 vaccination. The source is an adult in good health.

The V call is TRBV30, the J call TRBJ1-3; D gene uncertain. CDR1 is GTSNPN, CDR2 SVGIG, per germline (reference sequence). Trimming left V 2 bases short and J 0 bases short, with 11 bases between. CDR3 length equals 15 residues. The CDR3 reads CAWSRVGSSGNTIYF. Here the CDR3 DNA reads TGTGCCTGGAGTAGGGTGGGTAGCTCTGGAAACACCATATATTTT.

CDR3 nucleotide sequence: TGCGCCAGCAGTGAGTCCAGGTTGGGCTATGGCTACACCTTC. This sequence encodes CASSESRLGYGYTF. The J gene is TRBJ1-2, the V gene TRBV10-1; D gene ambiguous. The CDR3 length is 14 residues. Trimming left V 0 bases short and J 4 bases short, with 9 bases between. Per the germline V gene, CDR1 is WNHNN and CDR2 is SYGVQD (reference sequence).

The rearrangement links TRBV11-2 to TRBJ1-5; possible D gene TRBD1, 6 bases. Trimming shortened V by 5 bases and J by 3 bases, and 11 bases separated the two germline ends. CDR3 length: 14 amino acids. The germline CDR1 and CDR2 sequences are SGHAT and FQNNGV. CDR3 loop: CASSLGAYNQPQHF. DNA of the CDR3: TGTGCCAGCAGCCTGGGGGCGTACAATCAGCCCCAGCATTTT.

The rearrangement links TRBV15 to TRBJ1-2; possibly TRBD1 for D (6 bases). Germline CDR1 reads LNHNV; CDR2 reads YYDKDF (reference sequence). The V end lost 1 base, the J end lost 0 bases, and 9 bases lay between the germline ends. The CDR3 totals 15 residues. As DNA, the CDR3 is TGTGCCACCAGCAGAGGGGACATAGCTAACTATGGCTACACCTTC. Amino acids: CATSRGDIANYGYTF. Variable domain in full (rest from reference TRBV15 and TRBJ1-2): DAMVIQNPRYQVTQFGKPVTLSCSQTLNHNVMYWYQQKSSQAPKLLFHYYDKDFNNEADTPDNFQSRRPNTSFCFLDIRSPGLGDTAMYLCATSRGDIANYGYTFGSGTRLTVV.

This chain joins TRBV5-5 and TRBJ2-7; TRBD2 aligns across 7 bases. Germline assignment: CDR1 SGHKS and CDR2 YYEKEE (reference sequence). CDR3 size: 14 residues. The J segment lost 7 bases and the V segment lost 7 bases, leaving 14 bases of the junction unmatched. Written as DNA, the CDR3 is TGTGCCAGCCTCGGAGCGGGGAGTGCGGGAGAGCAGTACTTC. This codes for CASLGAGSAGEQYF.

The J gene is TRBJ1-3, the V gene TRBV6-6; possible D gene TRBD1, 6 bases. This CDR3 comprises 14 residues. The V gene's germline CDR1 is MNHNY and CDR2 SVGAGI (reference sequence). Trimming stripped 7 bases from V and 7 bases from J, with 17 bases between. The CDR3 here is CASTLPGARNTIYF. The CDR3 region has the DNA TGTGCCAGCACCCTACCGGGGGCGAGGAACACCATATATTTT.

DNA of the CDR3: TGTGCCAGCAGTATAGCGACCTACAATGAGCAGTTCTTC. Encoded protein: CASSIATYNEQFF. The chain joins TRBV2 to TRBJ2-1; a possible D gene is TRBD2 (5 bases). Per the germline V gene, CDR1 is SNHLY and CDR2 is FYNNEI. V was cut by 5 bases and J by 2 bases, with 7 bases left in between. The CDR3 spans 13 residues.

The rearrangement joins TRBV29-1 to TRBJ2-1; 10 bases match TRBD1. The CDR3 loop spans 13 amino acids. In germline, CDR1 is SQVTM, CDR2 ANQGSEA. The V gene end was trimmed by 6 bases and the J gene end by 7 bases; junction bases not matched to a gene: 6. The CDR3 DNA follows: TGCAGCGTCCACGGACAGGGGGGAAATGAGCAGTTCTTC. It encodes CSVHGQGGNEQFF.

The J gene is TRBJ2-3, the V gene TRBV7-9, with 7 bases matching TRBD1. The CDR3 totals 16 residues. In germline, CDR1 is SEHNR, CDR2 FQNEAQ (reference sequence). V shed 3 bases, J shed 7 bases, and the junction held 13 bases outside the gene matches. The CDR3 reads CASSFRQGPTFNTQYF. The CDR3 DNA sequence: TGTGCCAGCAGCTTTAGACAGGGCCCCACTTTTAATACGCAGTATTTT.

The chain recombines TRBV18 with TRBJ2-5, with D uncertain. Germline-derived CDR1 and CDR2 are KGHSH and LQKENI. The germline V and J ends were trimmed by 2 bases and 2 bases, with 6 bases remaining between them. The CDR3 length is 13 residues. CDR3 DNA: TGTGCCAGCTCACCAAATCGGCAAGAGACCCAGTACTTC. This codes for CASSPNRQETQYF.

This clone has only one observation. The rearrangement joins TRBV18 to TRBJ2-1; D tentatively reads TRBD1 or TRBD2 (5 bases each). The CDR3 is 12 amino acids. V was clipped by 0 bases and J by 15 bases, with 12 bases between them. From germline, CDR1 is KGHSH and CDR2 LQKENI. The CDR3 nucleotides read TGTGCCAGCTCACCACCGGGGACCACCTTGTTCTTC. This gives the protein CASSPPGTTLFF.

This clone was recorded once. The CDR3 DNA reads TGTGCCAGCAGTGACGGGCTGGCGGGGCGCAGCACAGATACGCAGTATTTT. Its protein product is CASSDGLAGRSTDTQYF. The chain links TRBV25-1 to TRBJ2-3; D is possibly TRBD2 (6 bases). Germline V gene sequence: CDR1 MGHDK, CDR2 SYGVNS. There are 17 residues in the CDR3. V was clipped by 3 bases and J by 0 bases, with 16 bases between them. Full variable domain (remainder filled in from reference TRBV25-1 and TRBJ2-3): EADIYQTPRYLVIGTGKKITLECSQTMGHDKMYWYQQDPGMELHLIHYSYGVNSTEKGDLSSESTVSRIRTEHFPLTLESARPSHTSQYLCASSDGLAGRSTDTQYFGPGTRLTVL.

The genes are TRBV7-2 and TRBJ2-5; D gene uncertain. Germline CDR1 and CDR2: SGHTA and FQGNSA. This CDR3 has 13 amino acids. Trimming took off 0 bases at V and 7 bases at J, with 9 bases between the two ends. The CDR3, as DNA: TGTGCCAGCAGCTTAGCGAGGCTGGGGACCCAGTACTTC. Translating gives CASSLARLGTQYF.

About this clone itself: At the DNA level, this CDR3 is encoded by other sequences in the same sample as well. V is TRBV9 and J is TRBJ2-7, with D perhaps TRBD1 (6 bases). Germline V gene sequence: CDR1 SGDLS, CDR2 YYNGEE. This CDR3 region has 12 residues. Trimming shortened V by 0 bases and J by 6 bases, and 7 bases separated the two germline ends. DNA for the CDR3: TGTGCCAGCAGCGTAGGGGACACCGAGCAGTACTTC. As protein: CASSVGDTEQYF.

The chain combines TRBV6-2 or TRBV6-3 with TRBJ1-1; D not resolved. Germline-derived CDR1 and CDR2 are MNHEY and SVGEGT. Trimming removed 6 bases at V and 2 bases at J, with 4 bases between. This CDR3 is built from 11 residues. The CDR3, as DNA: TGTGCCAGCAGCATAAACACTGAAGCTTTCTTT. This encodes CASSINTEAFF.

CDR3 nucleotides: TGTGCCATCAGTAGCGGCAGCTCCTACGAGCAGTACTTC. Amino acid sequence: CAISSGSSYEQYF. V and J are TRBV10-3 and TRBJ2-7, with D possibly matching TRBD2 (5 bases). Trimming cost V 5 bases and J 0 bases, with 8 bases left between them. The CDR3 runs to 13 residues. Germline loops: CDR1 ENHRY, CDR2 SYGVKD.

V gene TRBV7-9 combines with J gene TRBJ1-1; D remains unclear. Trimming removed 4 bases from V and 3 bases from J, with 6 bases in between. Germline V gives CDR1 SEHNR, CDR2 FQNEAQ (reference sequence). The CDR3 consists of 12 residues. The CDR3 nucleotides read TGTGCCAGCAGCTCGATGGACACTGAAGCTTTCTTT. Translated, it gives CASSSMDTEAFF.

V usage is TRBV28 and J usage is TRBJ2-1, with 11 bases lining up with TRBD2. This CDR3 is 14 amino acids long. From germline, CDR1 is MDHEN and CDR2 SYDVKM. The V and J ends lost 9 bases and 8 bases, in that order; junction bases with no gene match: 9. The CDR3 DNA is TGTGCCAGTAACCCTAGCGGGAGGAACTATGAGCAGTTCTTC. Its protein product is CASNPSGRNYEQFF.

This clone is a singleton in its sample. The genes are TRBV27 and TRBJ1-1; unclear D gene. In germline, CDR1 is MNHEY, CDR2 SMNVEV (reference sequence). This CDR3 is built from 13 residues. V was shortened by 3 bases and J by 0 bases, with 5 bases between the two germline ends. The CDR3 reads CASSFYMNTEAFF. The DNA of the CDR3 is TGTGCCAGCAGTTTTTATATGAACACTGAAGCTTTCTTT.

V is TRBV3-1 (or the pseudogene TRBV3-2) and J is TRBJ1-1; TRBD1 is a possible D gene (5 bases). This CDR3 spans 14 amino acids. CDR1 LGHDT and CDR2 YNNKEL come from the germline V gene (reference sequence). With 7 bases removed from V and 3 bases from J, the gap between germline ends came to 15 bases. CDR3 nucleotide sequence: TGTGCCAGCATGACAGTTCCCTTCGACACTGAAGCTTTCTTT. It encodes CASMTVPFDTEAFF.

The genes are TRBV12-3 or TRBV12-4 and TRBJ1-2; the D is unclear. The CDR3 has 13 residues. Trimming cost V 4 bases and J 8 bases, with 14 bases left between them. CDR3 coding DNA: TGTGCCAGCAGTTCCGAACCCCTTAACGGCTACACCTTC. It codes for CASSSEPLNGYTF.

The gene calls are TRBV11-1 and TRBJ2-7, with D tentatively TRBD1 (6 bases). The germline V gene has CDR1 SGHAT and CDR2 FQDESV (reference sequence). CDR3 length: 14 amino acids. Trimming left V 5 bases short and J 3 bases short, with 14 bases between. The CDR3 region has the DNA TGTGCCAGCAGCCATCTCGGACAGCACTACGAGCAGTACTTC. This sequence encodes CASSHLGQHYEQYF.

J is TRBJ2-5 and V is TRBV28; no reliable D call. Germline V gene sequence: CDR1 MDHEN, CDR2 SYDVKM. The CDR3 has 10 residues. V lost 8 bases and J lost 4, with 5 bases in between. The CDR3 nucleotides are TGTGCCAGCGGTCGAGAGACCCAGTACTTC. It is translated as CASGRETQYF.

Written as DNA, the CDR3 is TGTGCCAGCAGCTTAGGTCGGGCGGGACGGATGTATGGCTACACCTTC. Its translation is CASSLGRAGRMYGYTF. This chain joins TRBV7-8 and TRBJ1-2; D is possibly TRBD1 (5 bases). Per the germline V gene, CDR1 is SGHVS and CDR2 is FQNEAQ. The V and J ends lost 1 base and 5 bases respectively, with 17 bases between them. CDR3 length: 16 amino acids. Using reference TRBV7-8 and TRBJ1-2 for the parts outside the CDR3, the full variable domain is GAGVSQSPRYKVAKRGQDVALRCDPISGHVSLFWYQQALGQGPEFLTYFQNEAQLDKSGLPSDRFFAERPEGSVSTLKIQRTQQEDSAVYLCASSLGRAGRMYGYTFGSGTRLTVV.